Sequencing of this T cell receptor beta chain was carried out in a study of technical replicates of blood from a handful of donors. The table came from immunoSEQ multiplex PCR; TCRdb's copy has only in-frame clones and leaves some out. The sample includes 80,000 to 90,000 clones, about 93% of them seen just once. Germline CDR1 MNHEY, CDR2 SMNVEV (reference sequence). The CDR3 loop spans 13 amino acids. The V end lost 3 bases, the J end lost 5 bases, and 11 bases lay between the germline ends. The receptor was derived from a human donor in good health. The sample was T cells isolated from PBMCs. The chain links TRBV27 to TRBJ2-7, with a weak D call TRBD2 (5 bases). The CDR3 DNA reads as TGTGCCAGCAGTTTCAGCCACGGGGACGAGCAGTACTTC. Amino acid sequence: CASSFSHGDEQYF.